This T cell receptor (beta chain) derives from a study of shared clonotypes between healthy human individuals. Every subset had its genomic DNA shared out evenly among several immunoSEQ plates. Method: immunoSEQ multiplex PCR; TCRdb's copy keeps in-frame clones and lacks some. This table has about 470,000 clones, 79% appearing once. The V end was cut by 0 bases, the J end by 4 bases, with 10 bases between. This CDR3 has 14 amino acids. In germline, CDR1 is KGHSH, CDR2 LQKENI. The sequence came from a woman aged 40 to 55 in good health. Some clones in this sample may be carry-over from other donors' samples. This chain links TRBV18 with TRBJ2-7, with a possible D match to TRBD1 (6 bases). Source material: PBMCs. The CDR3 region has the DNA TGTGCCAGCTCACCACCTCAGGGGAAATACGAGCAGTACTTC. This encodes CASSPPQGKYEQYF.